This T cell receptor beta chain was sequenced during a study of response to subunit inactivated influenza vaccine. Study-level points and caveats: Few new T cells, the authors suggested, are recruited by each seasonal influenza vaccination.

Concerning this clonotype itself: Its specificity is not known.

The CDR3 consists of 15 residues. V lost 4 bases and J 7 bases, leaving 17 bases between the germline ends. Germline CDR1 and CDR2: SGHRS and YFSETQ. TCRdb recomputed calls from the RT-PCR reads with MiXCR, one row per CDR3 protein. The profile shows approximately 500,000 distinct CDR3 sequences, approximately 12% of them singletons. The receptor was derived from a man aged 50-59 years who received an inactivated influenza vaccine. Sequences were derived from PBMCs from blood, sampled 40 to 50 days after vaccination. This chain joins TRBV5-1 and TRBJ1-4; possibly TRBD1 for D (5 bases). This CDR3 reads CASSHGVGQTEKLFF. CDR3 coding DNA: TGCGCCAGCAGCCATGGAGTAGGACAAACTGAAAAACTGTTTTTT.